These 9 T cell receptor beta chains were sequenced from one sample in a study of blood T cell repertoires in COVID-19. Sequencing was performed with immunoSEQ multiplex PCR; in TCRdb, only in-frame clones are kept and a portion is missing. The table includes approximately 310,000 clones, about 85% detected once. The sample taken for sequencing was PBMCs or T cells enriched from blood (not recorded which). The source is a woman in her twenties or thirties who had been exposed to COVID-19.

V is TRBV11-2 and J is TRBJ1-2; D is perhaps TRBD1 (6 bases). V was shortened by 3 bases and J by 3 bases, with 11 bases between the two germline ends. This CDR3 has 14 amino acids. The germline gives CDR1 SGHAT, CDR2 FQNNGV. This CDR3 reads CASSFRDKYYGYTF. CDR3 nucleotides: TGTGCCAGCAGCTTCCGGGACAAATACTATGGCTACACCTTC.

This chain connects TRBV29-1 to TRBJ1-1; D call uncertain. The germline V gene has CDR1 SQVTM and CDR2 ANQGSEA. This CDR3 spans 14 amino acids. V lost 6 bases and J lost 1, with 15 bases in between. This CDR3 is CSVTEPTPNTEAFF. CDR3 in DNA: TGCAGCGTAACTGAACCGACACCGAACACTGAAGCTTTCTTT.

This chain links TRBV2 with TRBJ1-2; no reliable D call. Germline V gene lookup returns CDR1 SNHLY and CDR2 FYNNEI. The CDR3 contains 12 residues. V was shortened by 3 bases and J by 2 bases, with 4 bases between the two germline ends. Here the CDR3 reads CASSDLNYGYTF. As DNA, the CDR3 is TGTGCCAGCAGTGATCTAAACTATGGCTACACCTTC. Looking up the rest from reference TRBV2 and TRBJ1-2 gives the full variable domain: EPEVTQTPSHQVTQMGQEVILRCVPISNHLYFYWYRQILGQKVEFLVSFYNNEISEKSEIFDDQFSVERPDGSNFTLKIRSTKLEDSAMYFCASSDLNYGYTFGSGTRLTVV.

The chain carries TRBV13 and TRBJ2-1, with 8 bases aligning to TRBD2. The CDR3 sequence is 16 residues long. Germline values: CDR1 PRHDT, CDR2 FYEKMQ (reference sequence). V gave up 3 bases and J gave up 15 bases; unmatched junction bases: 19. CDR3: CASSFAQRTSTLVRFF. Here the CDR3 DNA reads TGTGCCAGCAGCTTTGCGCAAAGGACTAGCACACTCGTCCGGTTCTTC. Based on the CDR3 plus reference TRBV13 and TRBJ2-1, the full variable domain is AAGVIQSPRHLIKEKRETATLKCYPIPRHDTVYWYQQGPGQDPQFLISFYEKMQSDKGSIPDRFSAQQFSDYHSELNMSSLELGDSALYFCASSFAQRTSTLVRFFGPGTRLTVL.

The chain joins TRBV11-2 to TRBJ2-1, with 8 positions matching TRBD1. The V gene's germline CDR1 is SGHAT and CDR2 FQNNGV. V shed 3 bases and J 12 bases; nucleotides not matched to a gene: 16. The CDR3 spans 16 residues. The CDR3: CASSLSGTGVSKGQFF. In DNA form, the CDR3 reads TGTGCCAGCAGCTTGTCCGGGACAGGAGTTAGTAAGGGGCAGTTCTTC.

This clone was picked up a small number of times. The chain is built from TRBV7-2 and TRBJ1-1, with D unclear. CDR3 length: 13 amino acids. The germline gives CDR1 SGHTA, CDR2 FQGNSA. With 1 base removed from V and 1 base from J, the gap between germline ends came to 4 bases. The CDR3: CASSLGQNTEAFF. The CDR3 DNA sequence: TGTGCCAGCAGCTTAGGACAGAACACTGAAGCTTTCTTT.

This clone appeared once. The chain couples TRBV11-2 to TRBJ2-7; D unresolved. Trimming took off 3 bases at V and 7 bases at J, with 19 bases between the two ends. The CDR3 length is 15 residues. The germline CDR1 and CDR2 sequences are SGHAT and FQNNGV. In DNA, the CDR3 is TGTGCCAGCAGCTTTACGGCAGGCGCACTTAAGGAGCAGTACTTC. Its protein product is CASSFTAGALKEQYF.

This chain links TRBV28 with TRBJ2-7, with unresolved D. Germline V gene data show CDR1 as MDHEN and CDR2 as SYDVKM. Trimming removed 2 bases at V and 2 bases at J, with 13 bases between. CDR3 length equals 15 residues. CDR3 sequence (DNA): TGTGCCAGCAGTTTAGTACAGCCAAATCCCTACGAGCAGTACTTC. Protein sequence: CASSLVQPNPYEQYF.

This clone was counted only a few times. This rearrangement joins TRBV2 to TRBJ2-5; 8 bases align to TRBD2. Germline CDR1 is SNHLY and CDR2 is FYNNEI. The CDR3 has 16 residues. The J segment lost 2 bases and the V segment lost 6 bases, leaving 11 bases of the junction unmatched. CDR3 region: CASRRTATSEQETQYF. CDR3 DNA: TGTGCCAGCAGGAGGACAGCGACTAGCGAACAAGAGACCCAGTACTTC.